This TCR beta chain comes out of a study of T cell responses to AZD1222 COVID-19 vaccine (TCRdb year 2021). Describing the broader study: A total of more than 230 trial participants underwent TCR sequencing, of whom 200 to 220 received two doses of AZD1222 and 26 received two doses of the MenACWY control vaccine. Trial participants were enrolled into age subgroups of 18-55, 56-69 and 70-plus years, which contained about 150, 27 and 61 TCR-sequenced participants, respectively.

V is reduced by 5 bases and J by 0 bases, leaving a spacing of 5 bases between them. From a lookup of the germline V gene, CDR1 and CDR2 are MGHDK and SYGVNS. The cysteine opens and the phenylalanine closes a CDR3 of 13 amino acids. The entry retains the CDR3 DNA only, 39 bases that are in frame from base 1. According to the study, the label for this sample's time point signals: about 28 days (+/-7) after the second vaccine dose. Explained via the paper, the treatment or condition label denotes: meningococcal conjugate vaccine given as trial control. Vaccinee samples were obtained from the UK trials COV001 and COV002, which included a single-blind randomized controlled phase 2/3 trial of AZD1222 (ChAdOx1 nCoV-19) in healthy adults. Trial participant PBMC samples were collected at day 0 and day 28 after the second dose for TCRbeta chain sequencing. The CDR3 regions of human TCRbeta chains were analyzed by immunosequencing. The study's processing was this. TCRs in the repertoires were matched against a reference library of SARS-CoV-2-specific TCRs that had been generated with the MIRA antigen-specificity platform. Breadth meant the fraction of unique TCRs that were SARS-CoV-2-associated, whereas depth meant the fraction of total T cells that were SARS-CoV-2-associated. Using the MIRA data, each spike-specific TCR was mapped to the spike region that the TCR reacts to and placed in a CD4 or CD8 class. Log10-transformed breadth and depth values were compared by one-way ANOVA with Sidak's multiple comparisons tests. Held by TCRdb, this immuneACCESS table contains in-frame sequences only and omits some clones. Under half of the omission traces to an unresolved V gene where checked; the cause of the rest is unknown. V and J calls and clone size are those listed in that table; D and trimming were worked out from the DNA. Present in this sample are some 170,000 clones, 90% of which were seen just once. The top ten clones comprise roughly 4% of the sample.

Concerning this clone itself: Its antigen is still unknown. Per-nucleotide qualities are absent, and no much larger clonotype sits a single base away.

Study-wide conclusions, independent of this receptor: Vaccine-associated CD4 TCRs spanned the whole spike protein, with dominant responses in regions 160-218 and 743-854. In the small 56-69-year group, the increase in depth fell short of significance, most likely because of low power. Because no day 14 peak-response samples were available, the repertoires could be characterized only after the peak T cell response. Participants were mostly white British, with more females than males. The authors suggested clonal diversity may have been underestimated. Conclusions about previously exposed vaccinees were limited because only six or seven AZD1222 recipients were SARS-CoV-2 seropositive at baseline. After two AZD1222 doses, both the breadth and the depth of spike-specific TCRs were significantly higher than at day 0 and than in MenACWY recipients. Reportedly, almost half of the unique spike-specific TCRs recognized epitopes lying outside the regions that are mutated in the B.1.351 and B.1.1.7 variants.

The material sequenced was peripheral blood, taken 28 days after the second dose of the MenACWY control vaccine. The sequence links TRBV25-1 to TRBJ1-3; the D gene assignment is ambiguous. This TCR was recovered from an adult who received the MenACWY meningococcal vaccine as a control. For the CDR3, the sequence is CASSLGSGNTIYF. The DNA is TGTGCCAGCAGTTTGGGCTCTGGAAACACCATATATTTT.